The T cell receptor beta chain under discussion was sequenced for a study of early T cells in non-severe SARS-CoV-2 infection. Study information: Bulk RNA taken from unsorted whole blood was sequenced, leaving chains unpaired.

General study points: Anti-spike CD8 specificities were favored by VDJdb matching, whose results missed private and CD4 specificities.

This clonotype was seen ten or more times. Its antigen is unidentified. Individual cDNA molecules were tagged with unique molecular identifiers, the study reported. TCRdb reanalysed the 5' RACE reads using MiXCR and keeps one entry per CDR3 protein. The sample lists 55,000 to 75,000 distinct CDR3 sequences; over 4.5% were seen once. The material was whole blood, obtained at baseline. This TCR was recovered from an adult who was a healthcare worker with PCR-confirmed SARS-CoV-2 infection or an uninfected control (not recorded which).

The CDR3 loop is CASSLDRGLVEQYF. Written as DNA, the CDR3 is TGTGCCAGCAGCTTGGACAGGGGGCTCGTGGAGCAGTACTTC. The chain combines TRBV5-4 with TRBJ2-7; TRBD1 matches at 9 bases. CDR1 SGHNT and CDR2 YYREEE come from the germline V gene (reference sequence). The V gene end was trimmed by 0 bases and the J gene end by 7 bases; junction bases not matched to a gene: 5. The CDR3 extends over 14 amino acids.